These 30 T cell receptor beta chains were sequenced from one sample in a study of T cells in Graves' hyperthyroidism and ophthalmopathy. The investigators amplified TCR beta CDR3 regions from RNA transcripts. Primed by the HTBI set, a first-round RT-PCR was run on the TCR CDR3. MiXCR, applied by TCRdb to the multiplex PCR reads, yields one record per CDR3 protein. The repertoire consists of over 450,000 distinct CDR3 sequences, with around 14% occurring once and the leading ten covering around 17%. Sequencing input: blood. The receptor source for this set is a woman aged 18 to 35 with Graves' hyperthyroidism.

This clonotype was seen only a few times. A much more abundant neighbour one base away suggests this may be a read error. The chain carries TRBV11-1 and TRBJ2-7; 13 bases map to TRBD2. The CDR3 loop spans 17 amino acids. Losses at the gene ends were 4 bases for V and 4 bases for J; bases not matched to a gene: 10. CDR1 SGHAT and CDR2 FQDESV come from the germline V gene (reference sequence). This chain's CDR3 is CASSSPYGLAGVYEQYF. CDR3 DNA sequence: TGTGCCAGCAGCTCCCCCTACGGACTAGCGGGAGTTTACGAGCAGTACTTC.

V usage is TRBV9 and J usage is TRBJ1-2; the match to TRBD1 covers 8 bases. V was clipped by 0 bases and J by 6 bases; unmatched bases: 4. The CDR3 is 14 amino acids. Germline CDR1 SGDLS, CDR2 YYNGEE. CDR3 loop: CASSVASGGDGYTF. The CDR3 coding sequence is TGTGCCAGCAGCGTAGCTTCAGGGGGCGATGGCTACACCTTC.

This clonotype was seen more than once but under ten times. The rearrangement uses TRBV14 and TRBJ2-1; no firm D call. Germline CDR1 reads SGHDN; CDR2 reads FVKESK. The ends were cut back, 2 bases at V and 8 bases at J, with 10 bases in the middle. This CDR3 is built from 13 residues. In DNA form, the CDR3 reads TGTGCCAGCAGCCAATTGGGCAGCCATGAGCAGTTCTTC. It is translated as CASSQLGSHEQFF.

This chain links TRBV30 with TRBJ2-7; D unclear. Germline CDR1 and CDR2: GTSNPN and SVGIG (reference sequence). The CDR3 is 14 residues long. Trimming stripped 2 bases from V and 3 bases from J, with 14 bases between. The DNA for the CDR3 is TGTGCCTGGAGTAATACAGATACTTACTACGAGCAGTACTTC. This translates into CAWSNTDTYYEQYF.

This clonotype appeared many times. The J gene is TRBJ2-3, the V gene TRBV5-1; no clear D. The CDR3 loop spans 14 amino acids. Germline V lookup: CDR1 SGHRS, CDR2 YFSETQ. V gave up 2 bases and J gave up 2 bases, with 9 bases separating them. The CDR3 bases are TGCGCCAGCAGCTTTGCCCAGTACACAGATACGCAGTATTTT. It specifies CASSFAQYTDTQYF.

The chain has TRBV30 and TRBJ2-1; 7 positions match TRBD2. With V trimmed by 2 bases and J by 4 bases, 23 bases remained unmatched. The germline V gene has CDR1 GTSNPN and CDR2 SVGIG (reference sequence). The CDR3 covers 20 residues. For the CDR3, the DNA is TGTGCCTGGAGTCCGACTGGAGGGGTGATCCGGGAGGTCGGGTACAATGAGCAGTTCTTC. Protein sequence: CAWSPTGGVIREVGYNEQFF.

This clonotype was detected a few times. The chain carries TRBV6-1 and TRBJ1-2; D uncertain. With 0 bases removed from V and 4 bases from J, the gap between germline ends came to 15 bases. Germline V gives CDR1 MNHNS, CDR2 SASEGT. The CDR3 is 16 amino acids. DNA for the CDR3: TGTGCCAGCAGTGAAGCGCCCAGCCAGGCGGGCTATGGCTACACCTTC. This sequence encodes CASSEAPSQAGYGYTF.

The sample holds many counts of this clonotype. The rearrangement uses TRBV12-3 or TRBV12-4 and TRBJ1-6, with D perhaps matching TRBD1 (6 bases). Trimming took 0 bases from V and 10 from J, leaving 13 bases between them. The CDR3 consists of 15 residues. The CDR3 bases are TGTGCCAGCAGTTTAGCCGGGGGCGAAATCTCACCCCTCCACTTT. Translated: CASSLAGGEISPLHF.

This clonotype was observed at least ten times. This chain uses TRBV24-1 with TRBJ2-5; D perhaps matches TRBD2 (6 bases). CDR1 and CDR2 from the germline V gene are KGHDR and SFDVKD. This CDR3 has 15 amino acids. The V and J ends lost 4 bases and 3 bases respectively, with 14 bases between them. CDR3 in amino acids: CATSDPPPGEETQYF. The CDR3, as DNA: TGTGCCACCAGTGACCCCCCCCCGGGAGAAGAGACCCAGTACTTC.

This clonotype was counted ten times or more. The chain is built from TRBV20-1 and TRBJ2-1; 13 nucleotides agree with TRBD2. The J segment lost 4 bases and the V segment lost 1 base, leaving 10 bases of the junction unmatched. From germline, CDR1 is DFQATT and CDR2 SNEGSKA (reference sequence). The CDR3 runs 18 residues. The CDR3 DNA reads as TGCAGTGCTAGAGCACCATGGACTAGCGGGAGTTCATACAATGAGCAGTTCTTC. It translates to CSARAPWTSGSSYNEQFF.

This clonotype was picked up a small number of times. The chain uses TRBV10-3 and TRBJ1-1; 7 bases line up with TRBD1. After removal of 6 bases from V and 5 bases from J, the junction contained 12 bases not matched to a gene. This CDR3 has 15 amino acids. Germline-derived CDR1 and CDR2 are ENHRY and SYGVKD. The CDR3 DNA reads as TGTGCCATCAGCCGGGACAGTGGCCGGGGGACTGAAGCTTTCTTT. Translating it yields CAISRDSGRGTEAFF.

The table lists this clonotype with a few counts. An end of the junction differs from the germline gene, which may be a read error. V and J are TRBV25-1 and TRBJ2-5; either TRBD1 or TRBD2 may fit D (5 bases each). Germline lookup yields CDR1 MGHDK and CDR2 SYGVNS. This CDR3 region has 16 residues. The CDR3 sequence: CVSSDGLGLTRSTQYF. The CDR3 DNA sequence: TGTGTCAGCAGTGATGGGTTGGGGCTTACTAGGAGTACCCAGTACTTC.

This clonotype appeared a few times. The rearrangement uses TRBV12-3 or TRBV12-4 and TRBJ2-7; no clear D gene. Between the trimmed V and J ends, which lost 6 bases and 3 bases, there was a span of 18 bases. The CDR3 runs 15 residues. The CDR3 loop reads CASRALGQKFYEQYF. CDR3 coding DNA: TGTGCCAGCAGGGCGCTCGGCCAAAAATTCTACGAGCAGTACTTC.

This clonotype was picked up many times. The gene calls are TRBV10-3 and TRBJ2-7, with unresolved D. Germline V CDR1 and CDR2: ENHRY, SYGVKD. The CDR3 is 15 residues long. V was shortened by 0 bases and J by 3 bases, with 12 bases between the two germline ends. In DNA, the CDR3 is TGTGCCATCAGTGAGTCGTTGAGACGGCACTACGAGCAGTACTTC. Its translation is CAISESLRRHYEQYF.

This clonotype was recorded many times. The V and J genes are TRBV5-1 and TRBJ2-5; D perhaps matches TRBD1 (5 bases). This CDR3 has 14 residues. Germline V CDR1 and CDR2: SGHRS, YFSETQ. Trimming stripped 4 bases from V and 0 bases from J, with 10 bases between. CDR3 amino acids: CASSRQLYQETQYF. CDR3 coding DNA: TGCGCCAGCAGCCGACAGTTGTACCAAGAGACCCAGTACTTC.

The rearrangement joins TRBV27 to TRBJ2-3; a possible D gene is TRBD1 (5 bases). Trimming took off 7 bases at V and 0 bases at J, with 14 bases between the two ends. Germline CDR1 MNHEY, CDR2 SMNVEV (reference sequence). CDR3 size: 15 residues. In DNA form, the CDR3 reads TGTGCCAGCAACCCTTACTCAGGGAGCACAGATACGCAGTATTTT. Its protein product is CASNPYSGSTDTQYF.

This clonotype came up many times. CDR3 residues: CASRPQGRDTEAFF. In nucleotides, the CDR3 is TGTGCCAGTAGACCCCAGGGGAGGGACACTGAAGCTTTCTTT. This chain uses TRBV19 with TRBJ1-1; a weak D match, TRBD1 (6 bases). The CDR3 runs to 14 residues. Germline V gives CDR1 LNHDA, CDR2 SQIVND (reference sequence). With 6 bases removed from V and 3 bases from J, the gap between germline ends came to 14 bases.

The table lists this clonotype with many counts. V gene TRBV29-1 combines with J gene TRBJ1-2; a possible D gene is TRBD1 (6 bases). CDR1 and CDR2 from the germline V gene are SQVTM and ANQGSEA. The CDR3 contains 17 residues. Deletions cut 5 bases from V and 3 bases from J, with 25 bases between. For the CDR3, the DNA is TGCAGCGTTCTCTACGGGACAAAGAGCCTAACTGACTATGGCTACACCTTC. Protein: CSVLYGTKSLTDYGYTF.

The table lists this clonotype with many counts. The chain joins TRBV18 to TRBJ1-4; D is possibly TRBD1 (6 bases). CDR3 length: 15 residues. V was shortened by 6 bases and J by 8 bases, with 19 bases between the two germline ends. Germline assignment: CDR1 KGHSH and CDR2 LQKENI. The CDR3 nucleotides are TGTGCCAGCTCTCTAGGGGGACTTGGGGAAGAAAAACTGTTTTTT. Translated: CASSLGGLGEEKLFF.

Only a few counts were recorded for this clonotype. This chain joins TRBV24-1 and TRBJ2-5, with 10 bases matching TRBD2. Per germline, CDR1 KGHDR and CDR2 SFDVKD. Trimming removed 1 base from V and 4 bases from J; junction bases left unmatched: 2. The CDR3 sequence is 15 residues long. The CDR3 spells CATSDLAGGLETQYF. The CDR3 DNA is TGTGCCACCAGTGATTTAGCGGGAGGGTTAGAGACCCAGTACTTC.

This clonotype was detected only a few times. V is TRBV11-3 and J is TRBJ2-7; 9 bases agree with TRBD2. The CDR3 is 17 residues long. The germline V gene has CDR1 SGHNT and CDR2 YENEEA. Trimming took 3 bases from V and 2 from J; bases not matched to a gene: 11. The chain's CDR3 is CASSLDPSGKQTYEQYF. The CDR3 DNA reads as TGTGCCAGCAGCTTGGATCCTAGCGGGAAGCAAACCTACGAGCAGTACTTC.

This clonotype was detected many times. CDR3 coding DNA: TGTGCCAGCAGCCTAACGACGGATAACACTGAAGCTTTCTTT. Protein product: CASSLTTDNTEAFF. The gene calls are TRBV3-1 and TRBJ1-1; unclear D gene. The CDR3 consists of 14 residues. V was clipped by 4 bases and J by 2 bases, with 11 bases between them. Germline V lookup: CDR1 LGHDT, CDR2 YNNKEL (reference sequence).

This clonotype was seen only a few times. The chain combines TRBV25-1 with TRBJ2-5; D unresolved. The CDR3 extends over 14 amino acids. The V gene lost 3 bases and the J gene lost 5 bases, with 13 bases spanning the gap. Germline V gene sequence: CDR1 MGHDK, CDR2 SYGVNS. The CDR3 nucleotides read TGTGCCAGCAGTGATGGGCGGTTCCGGGAGACCCAGTACTTC. It codes for CASSDGRFRETQYF.

This clonotype was found many times. V gene TRBV11-3 combines with J gene TRBJ1-2; 7 bases map to TRBD1. V trimming: 6 bases; J trimming: 0 bases; junction bases outside the gene matches: 4. Germline loops: CDR1 SGHNT, CDR2 YENEEA. This CDR3 comprises 14 residues. The CDR3 protein is CASRAGGANYGYTF. Written as DNA, the CDR3 is TGTGCCAGCAGGGCAGGGGGAGCTAACTATGGCTACACCTTC.

This clonotype was seen only a few times. The chain recombines TRBV7-9 with TRBJ1-6; 10 positions agree with TRBD1. The germline V gene has CDR1 SEHNR and CDR2 FQNEAQ (reference sequence). The V segment lost 4 bases and the J segment 9 bases; nucleotides outside the gene matches: 3. This CDR3 is 14 amino acids long. The CDR3 bases are TGTGCCAGCAGCTCGAGACAGGGGGCTTCACCCCTCCACTTT. Translated: CASSSRQGASPLHF.

This clonotype was found a few times. The V call is TRBV6-1, the J call TRBJ2-1; 14 bases match TRBD2. The CDR3 loop spans 19 amino acids. Trimming at V came to 2 bases and at J to 1 base, leaving 7 bases not matched to a gene. Per germline, CDR1 MNHNS and CDR2 SASEGT. DNA for the CDR3: TGTGCCAGCAGTGAACCCAGGACTAGCGGGAGGCCATCCTACAATGAGCAGTTCTTC. Protein product: CASSEPRTSGRPSYNEQFF.

This clonotype was picked up many times. The V gene is TRBV18, the J gene TRBJ2-2; tentatively, D is TRBD2 (6 bases). Germline CDR1 and CDR2: KGHSH and LQKENI. The CDR3 extends over 16 amino acids. With 1 base removed from V and 4 bases from J, the gap between germline ends came to 13 bases. The CDR3 DNA sequence: TGTGCCAGCTCACCACTGGCCAGCGGGCTCACCGGGGAGCTGTTTTTT. Its translation is CASSPLASGLTGELFF.

This clonotype was recorded many times. This rearrangement joins TRBV7-3 to TRBJ2-7; D may be TRBD2 (6 bases). CDR1 and CDR2 (germline): SGHTA, FQGTGA. This CDR3 is 14 amino acids long. V was shortened by 0 bases and J by 3 bases, with 9 bases between the two germline ends. CDR3: CASSLTPGSYEQYF. CDR3 DNA sequence: TGTGCCAGCAGCTTAACCCCCGGGAGCTACGAGCAGTACTTC.

V gene TRBV30 combines with J gene TRBJ1-1; the D gene is possibly TRBD1 (5 bases). The germline gives CDR1 GTSNPN, CDR2 SVGIG (reference sequence). This CDR3 region has 14 residues. Trimming took 5 bases from V and 5 from J, leaving 18 bases between them. The DNA of the CDR3 is TGTGCCTGGGCTAGGGTGGGACCTGGGACTGAAGCTTTCTTT. Translated, it gives CAWARVGPGTEAFF.

This clonotype has at least ten counts. The V call is TRBV7-2, the J call TRBJ1-5; D not certain. The CDR3 covers 15 residues. Germline CDR1 SGHTA, CDR2 FQGNSA. Trimming left V 0 bases short and J 1 base short, with 7 bases between. CDR3 coding DNA: TGTGCCAGCAGCTTAGCACAGAACAGCAATCAGCCCCAGCATTTT. Its translation: CASSLAQNSNQPQHF.